Reported below is one TCR beta chain. What it binds is unknown. The treatment: oral pan-JAK inhibitor, 5-10 mg twice daily. V lost 0 bases and J lost 2, with 15 bases in between. The length of the CDR3 is 17 residues. Germline V gene lookup returns CDR1 LNHNV and CDR2 YYDKDF (reference sequence). This sample stems from a study of CD8+ T cells in alopecia areata. The wider study: Tofacitinib dosing lasted 6 to 18 months, which was then followed by 6 months off drug. Study findings and constraints: Lesional tissue from the scalp (especially in alopecia totalis/universalis) showed higher clonality than normal scalp.

Following RNA extraction, reverse transcription yielded cDNA that acted as the sequencing template. Sequencing used immunoSEQ multiplex PCR; TCRdb keeps in-frame clones, though not all of them. The sample shows 130,000 or so clones, roughly nine tenths of them seen only once. The genes are TRBV15 and TRBJ2-3, with D possibly TRBD2 on 5 matching bases. This TCR was sampled from a human donor with alopecia areata. Here the sequenced sample was CD8+ T cells sorted from blood, taken at week 4, from a patient treated with tofacitinib. The CDR3 DNA reads TGTGCCACCAGCAGAGAATCGATAGCCGACTACACAGATACGCAGTATTTT. It codes for CATSRESIADYTDTQYF.